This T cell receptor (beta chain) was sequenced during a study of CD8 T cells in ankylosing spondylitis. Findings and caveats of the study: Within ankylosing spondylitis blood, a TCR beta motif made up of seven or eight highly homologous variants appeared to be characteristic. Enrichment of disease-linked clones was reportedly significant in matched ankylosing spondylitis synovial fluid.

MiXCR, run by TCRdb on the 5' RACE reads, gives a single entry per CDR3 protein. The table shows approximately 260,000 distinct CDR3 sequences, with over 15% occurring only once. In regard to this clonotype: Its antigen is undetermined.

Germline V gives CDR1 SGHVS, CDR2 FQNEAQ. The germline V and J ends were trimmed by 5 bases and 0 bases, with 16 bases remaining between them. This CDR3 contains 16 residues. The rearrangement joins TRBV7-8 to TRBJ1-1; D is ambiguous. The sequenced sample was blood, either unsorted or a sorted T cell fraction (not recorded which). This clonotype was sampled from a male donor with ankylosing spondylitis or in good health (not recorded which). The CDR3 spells CASSRIGSPVNTEAFF. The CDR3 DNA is TGTGCCAGCAGCAGAATAGGGTCCCCTGTGAACACTGAAGCTTTCTTT.